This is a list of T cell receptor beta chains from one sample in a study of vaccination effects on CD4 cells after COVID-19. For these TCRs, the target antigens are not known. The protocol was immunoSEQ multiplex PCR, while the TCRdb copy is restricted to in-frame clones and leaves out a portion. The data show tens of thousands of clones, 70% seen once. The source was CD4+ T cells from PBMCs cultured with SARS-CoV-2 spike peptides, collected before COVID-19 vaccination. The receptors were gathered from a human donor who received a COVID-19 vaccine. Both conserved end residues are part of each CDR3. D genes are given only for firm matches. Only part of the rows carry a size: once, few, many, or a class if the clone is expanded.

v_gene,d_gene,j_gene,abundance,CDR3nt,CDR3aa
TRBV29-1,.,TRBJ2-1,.,TGCAGCGTCAGAAGATCGGGGCTCTACAATGAGCAGTTCTTC,CSVRRSGLYNEQFF
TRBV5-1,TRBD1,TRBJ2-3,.,TGCGCCAGCAGCTGGGGGACAGGGGAAGATACGCAGTATTTT,CASSWGTGEDTQYF
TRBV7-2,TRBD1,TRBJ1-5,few,TGTGCCAGCAGCTTTCAGGGGGGAAGCAATCAGCCCCAGCATTTT,CASSFQGGSNQPQHF
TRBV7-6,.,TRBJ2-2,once,TGTGCCAGCAGTTCAAGGCCGGCGAACACCGGGGAGCTGTTTTTT,CASSSRPANTGELFF
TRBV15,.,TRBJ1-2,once,TGTGCCACCAGCAGAAAGACCGTGGGCTATGGCTACACCTTC,CATSRKTVGYGYTF
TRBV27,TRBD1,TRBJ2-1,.,TGTGCCAGGTGGGACAGTCTTCGGGGGCAGTTCTTC,CARWDSLRGQFF
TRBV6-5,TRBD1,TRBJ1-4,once,TGTGCCAGCAGGAGGGGGCAAGAAAAACTGTTTTTT,CASRRGQEKLFF
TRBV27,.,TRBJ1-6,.,TGTGCCAGCAGTTTGAGCTCCTATAATTCACCCCTCCACTTT,CASSLSSYNSPLHF
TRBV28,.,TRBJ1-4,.,TGTGCCAGCAGTTTTGGGGGAAAAGGGGCGGGATATACTAATGAAAAACTGTTTTTT,CASSFGGKGAGYTNEKLFF
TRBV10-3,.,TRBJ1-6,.,TGTGCCATTAAGGAGGAGGCCTATAATTCACCCCTCCACTTT,CAIKEEAYNSPLHF
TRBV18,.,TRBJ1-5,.,TGTGCCAGCTCACCATCGGGCAGAAATCAGCCCCAGCATTTT,CASSPSGRNQPQHF
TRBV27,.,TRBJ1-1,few,TGTGCCAGCAGTTTAGTCCGAGGGGGTACTGAAGCTTTCTTT,CASSLVRGGTEAFF
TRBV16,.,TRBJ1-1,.,TGTGCCAGCAGCCAATCAGGGCAGGACACTGAAGCTTTCTTT,CASSQSGQDTEAFF
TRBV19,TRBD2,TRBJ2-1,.,TGTGCCAGTAGACCTGACGGGGGGGGTAGAATAGGTGAGCAGTTCTTC,CASRPDGGGRIGEQFF
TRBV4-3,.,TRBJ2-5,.,TGCGCCAGCAGCCAAGACCCGGGCGCAGGAGGGGAGACCCAGTACTTC,CASSQDPGAGGETQYF
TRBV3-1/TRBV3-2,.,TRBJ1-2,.,TGTGCCAGCAGCCAAGATCGAGCCGGCTGGGGGGCGGGTGGCTACACCTTC,CASSQDRAGWGAGGYTF
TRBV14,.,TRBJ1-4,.,TGTGCCAGCAGCCCCGGACGCCCTGGGGAAAAACTGTTTTTT,CASSPGRPGEKLFF
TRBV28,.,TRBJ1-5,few,TGTGCCAGCAGCCCGGGGGGGAATAGCAATCAGCCCCAGCATTTT,CASSPGGNSNQPQHF
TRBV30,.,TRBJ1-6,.,TGTGCCTGGAGACTAGGGGCGAGCTCCTATAATTCACCCCTCCACTTT,CAWRLGASSYNSPLHF
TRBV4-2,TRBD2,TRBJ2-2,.,TGTGCCAGCAGCCAGGCTAGCGGGTTGGGCGGGGAGCTGTTTTTT,CASSQASGLGGELFF
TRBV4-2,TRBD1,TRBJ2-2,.,TGTGCCAGCAGCCAAGATGTTATGGGACAGGCTGGACTGTTTTTT,CASSQDVMGQAGLFF
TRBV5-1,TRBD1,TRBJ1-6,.,TGCGCCAGCAGCGGGGGGACAGGGGGTAATTCACCCCTCCACTTT,CASSGGTGGNSPLHF
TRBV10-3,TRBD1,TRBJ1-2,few,TGTGCCATCAGTGAGTCTGGGAGACAGGGAGGCTATGGCTACACCTTC,CAISESGRQGGYGYTF
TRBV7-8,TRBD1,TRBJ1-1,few,TGTGCCAGCAGCTTAGCCAGGGGGAGGACTGAAGCTTTCTTT,CASSLARGRTEAFF
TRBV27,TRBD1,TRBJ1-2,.,TGTGCCAGCAGGAGGACAGGGGGCGGATATGGCTACACCTTC,CASRRTGGGYGYTF
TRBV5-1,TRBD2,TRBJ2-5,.,TGCGCCGGGCGGCCCGCGGGGGATGGGGAGACCCAGTACTTC,CAGRPAGDGETQYF
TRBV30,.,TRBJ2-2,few,TGTGCCTGGAGGGGCACCGGGGAGCTGTTTTTT,CAWRGTGELFF
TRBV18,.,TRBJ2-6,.,TGTGCCAGCTCACCACCGGAAGGCTCTGGGGCCAACGTCCTGACTTTC,CASSPPEGSGANVLTF
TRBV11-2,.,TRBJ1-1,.,TGTGCCAGCAGCTCCGGGAGGGGAGCCCTGAACACTGAAGCTTTCTTT,CASSSGRGALNTEAFF
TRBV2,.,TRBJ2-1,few,TGTGCCAGCAGGTCATACTCGAGTCGGCAGTTCTTC,CASRSYSSRQFF
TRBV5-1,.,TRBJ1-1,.,TGCGCCAGCAGCCCCGGACCCGGGGTGAACACTGAAGCTTTCTTT,CASSPGPGVNTEAFF
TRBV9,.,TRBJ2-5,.,TGTGCCAGCAGCGTAGCCGCGGGGCGGCAAGAGACCCAGTACTTC,CASSVAAGRQETQYF
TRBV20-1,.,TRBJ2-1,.,TGCAGTGCTAGAGGGATCAATGAGCAGTTCTTC,CSARGINEQFF
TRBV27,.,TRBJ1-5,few,TGTGCCAGCAGTCCCCCCGGCAATCAGCCCCAGCATTTT,CASSPPGNQPQHF
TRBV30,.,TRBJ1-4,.,TGTGCCTGGAGCCTGGGGGGGACTAATGAAAAACTGTTTTTT,CAWSLGGTNEKLFF
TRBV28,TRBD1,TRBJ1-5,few,TGTGCCAGCAGTTCTGGACAGGGTTTTCAGCCCCAGCATTTT,CASSSGQGFQPQHF
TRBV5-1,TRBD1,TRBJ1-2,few,TGCGCCAGCAGCTCGACAGGGTTACGTGGCTACACCTTC,CASSSTGLRGYTF
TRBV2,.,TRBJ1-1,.,TGTGCCAGCAGTGAACAGGGGCTCAACACTGAAGCTTTCTTT,CASSEQGLNTEAFF
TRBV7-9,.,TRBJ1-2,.,TGTGCCAGCACCCCGGGGCATGGCTACACCTTC,CASTPGHGYTF
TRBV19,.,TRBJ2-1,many,TGTGCCAGTAGTGGGCGGGGTTACAATGAGCAGTTCTTC,CASSGRGYNEQFF
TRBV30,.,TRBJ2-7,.,TGTGCCTACGACAGGGAGGACGCGTACGAGCAGTACTTC,CAYDREDAYEQYF
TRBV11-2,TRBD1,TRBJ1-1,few,TGTGCCAGCAGTGCCGGGACAGGGATCTATGGTGTCACTGAAGCTTTCTTT,CASSAGTGIYGVTEAFF